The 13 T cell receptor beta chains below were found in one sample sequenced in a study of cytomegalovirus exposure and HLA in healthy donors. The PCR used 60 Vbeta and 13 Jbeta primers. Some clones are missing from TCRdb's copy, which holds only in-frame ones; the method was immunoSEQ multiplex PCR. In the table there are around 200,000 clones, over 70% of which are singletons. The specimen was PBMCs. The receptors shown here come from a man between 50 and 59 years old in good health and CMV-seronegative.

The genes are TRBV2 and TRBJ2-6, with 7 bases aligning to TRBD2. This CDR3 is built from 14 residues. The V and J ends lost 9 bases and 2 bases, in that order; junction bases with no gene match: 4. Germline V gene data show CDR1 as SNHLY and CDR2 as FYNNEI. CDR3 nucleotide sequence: TGTGCCAGTGGGGGGGAAACTGGGGCCAACGTCCTGACTTTC. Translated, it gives CASGGETGANVLTF.

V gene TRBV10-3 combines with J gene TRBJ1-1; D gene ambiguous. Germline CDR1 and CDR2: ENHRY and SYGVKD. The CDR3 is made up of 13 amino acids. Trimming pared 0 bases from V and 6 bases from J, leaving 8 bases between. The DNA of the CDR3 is TGTGCCATCAGTGAGTCGAGGTCCGCTGAAGCTTTCTTT. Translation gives CAISESRSAEAFF.

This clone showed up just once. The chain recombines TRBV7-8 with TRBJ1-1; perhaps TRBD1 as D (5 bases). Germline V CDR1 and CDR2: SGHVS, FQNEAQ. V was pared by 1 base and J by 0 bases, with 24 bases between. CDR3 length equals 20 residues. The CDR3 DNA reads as TGTGCCAGCAGCTTAGGATATTGGGGCAGGGACTATCCGATGAACACTGAAGCTTTCTTT. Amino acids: CASSLGYWGRDYPMNTEAFF.

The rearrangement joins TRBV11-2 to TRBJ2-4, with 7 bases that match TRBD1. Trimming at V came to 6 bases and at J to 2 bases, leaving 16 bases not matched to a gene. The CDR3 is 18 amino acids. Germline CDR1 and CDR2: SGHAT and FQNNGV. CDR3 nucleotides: TGTGCCAGCAGTTACGATAGGGACAGCCTAGTATCCAAAAACATTCAGTACTTC. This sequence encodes CASSYDRDSLVSKNIQYF.

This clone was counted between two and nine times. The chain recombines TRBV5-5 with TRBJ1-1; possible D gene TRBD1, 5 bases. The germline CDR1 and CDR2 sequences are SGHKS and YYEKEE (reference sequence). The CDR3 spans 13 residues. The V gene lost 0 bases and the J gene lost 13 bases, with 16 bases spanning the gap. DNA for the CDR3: TGTGCCAGCAGCTTGGAGTACGCAGGGCAGCATTTCTTT. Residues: CASSLEYAGQHFF.

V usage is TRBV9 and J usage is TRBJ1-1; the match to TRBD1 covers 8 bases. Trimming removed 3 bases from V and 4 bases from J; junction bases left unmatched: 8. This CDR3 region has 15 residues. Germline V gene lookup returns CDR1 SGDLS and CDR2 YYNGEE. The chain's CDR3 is CASSARTGPPTEAFF. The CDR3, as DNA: TGTGCCAGCAGCGCCCGGACAGGGCCCCCCACTGAAGCTTTCTTT.

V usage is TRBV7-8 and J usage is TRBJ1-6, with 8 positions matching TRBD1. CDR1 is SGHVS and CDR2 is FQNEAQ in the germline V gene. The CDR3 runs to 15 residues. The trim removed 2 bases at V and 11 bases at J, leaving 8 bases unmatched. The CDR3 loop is CASSLSTGVETPLHF. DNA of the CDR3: TGTGCCAGCAGCTTATCGACAGGGGTAGAGACACCCCTCCACTTT. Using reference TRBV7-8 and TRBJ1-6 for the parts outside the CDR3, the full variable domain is GAGVSQSPRYKVAKRGQDVALRCDPISGHVSLFWYQQALGQGPEFLTYFQNEAQLDKSGLPSDRFFAERPEGSVSTLKIQRTQQEDSAVYLCASSLSTGVETPLHFGNGTRLTVT.

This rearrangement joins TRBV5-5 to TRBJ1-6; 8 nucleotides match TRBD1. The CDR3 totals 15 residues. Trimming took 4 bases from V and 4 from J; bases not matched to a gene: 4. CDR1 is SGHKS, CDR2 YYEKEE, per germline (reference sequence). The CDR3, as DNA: TGTGCCAGCAGCCCACGGACAGGGTATAATTCACCCCTCCACTTT. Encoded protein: CASSPRTGYNSPLHF.

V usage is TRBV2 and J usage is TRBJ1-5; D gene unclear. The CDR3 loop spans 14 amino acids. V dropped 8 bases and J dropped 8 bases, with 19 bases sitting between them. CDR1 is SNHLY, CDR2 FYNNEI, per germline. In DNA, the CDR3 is TGTGCCAGCTCTAGGCCCCCGGAAGGTGAGCCCCAGCATTTT. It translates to CASSRPPEGEPQHF.

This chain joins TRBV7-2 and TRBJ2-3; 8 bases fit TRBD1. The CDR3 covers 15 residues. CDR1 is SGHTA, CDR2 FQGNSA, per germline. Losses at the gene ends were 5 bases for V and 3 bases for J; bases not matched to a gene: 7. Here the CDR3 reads CASSSQGARTDTQYF. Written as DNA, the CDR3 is TGTGCCAGCAGCAGTCAGGGGGCGCGAACAGATACGCAGTATTTT.

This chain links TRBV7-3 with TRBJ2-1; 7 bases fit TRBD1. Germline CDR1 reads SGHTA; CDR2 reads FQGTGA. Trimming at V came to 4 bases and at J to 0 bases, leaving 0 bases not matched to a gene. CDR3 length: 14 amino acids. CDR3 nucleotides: TGTGCCAGCAGCTCAGGGGGCTCCTACAATGAGCAGTTCTTC. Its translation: CASSSGGSYNEQFF. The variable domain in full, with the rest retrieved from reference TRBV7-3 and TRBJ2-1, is GAGVSQTPSNKVTEKGKYVELRCDPISGHTALYWYRQSLGQGPEFLIYFQGTGAADDSGLPNDRFFAVRPEGSVSTLKIQRTERGDSAVYLCASSSGGSYNEQFFGPGTRLTVL.

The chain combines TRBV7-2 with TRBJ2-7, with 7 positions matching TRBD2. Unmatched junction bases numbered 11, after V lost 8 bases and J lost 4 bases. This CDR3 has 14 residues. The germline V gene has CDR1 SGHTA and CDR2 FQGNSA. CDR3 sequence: CASGRTSGEYEQYF. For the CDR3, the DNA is TGTGCCAGCGGTCGGACGAGCGGGGAGTACGAGCAGTACTTC. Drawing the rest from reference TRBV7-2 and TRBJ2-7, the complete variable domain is GAGVSQSPSNKVTEKGKDVELRCDPISGHTALYWYRQSLGQGLEFLIYFQGNSAPDKSGLPSDRFSAERTGGSVSTLTIQRTQQEDSAVYLCASGRTSGEYEQYFGPGTRLTVT.

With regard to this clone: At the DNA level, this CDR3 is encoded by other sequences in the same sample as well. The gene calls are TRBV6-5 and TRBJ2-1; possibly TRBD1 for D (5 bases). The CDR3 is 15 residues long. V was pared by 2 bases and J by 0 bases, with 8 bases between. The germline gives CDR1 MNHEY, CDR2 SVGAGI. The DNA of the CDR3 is TGTGCCAGCAGTTACCGACAGAGCTCCTACAATGAGCAGTTCTTC. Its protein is CASSYRQSSYNEQFF.